These T cell receptor beta chains were read from a single sample in a study of CD8 T cells in Susac syndrome. Each CDR3 protein is one row after TCRdb ran MiXCR on the immunoSEQ multiplex PCR reads. The repertoire holds 330,000 or so distinct CDR3 sequences, with approximately 85% as singletons. Input material: CD8+ T cells from PBMCs. The receptors shown here come from a human donor with multiple sclerosis. Each CDR3 is given with its conserved first and last residue. Fields, in order: CDR3 length, J gene, V gene, clone size, D gene, CDR3 protein, CDR3 DNA. The D gene is left open where the match is weak. Rows give clone size only sometimes, using once, few, many, or a class for an expanded clone.

>14|TRBJ2-1|TRBV2|.|.
CASGDLSSYNEQFF
TGTGCCAGCGGGGACCTAAGCTCCTACAATGAGCAGTTCTTC
>15|TRBJ1-5|TRBV28|.|.
CASSFMGGGNQPQHF
TGTGCCAGCAGTTTTATGGGCGGTGGCAATCAGCCCCAGCATTTT
>14|TRBJ2-7|TRBV4-3|.|.
CASSQDAEGYEQYF
TGCGCCAGCAGCCAAGACGCCGAGGGATACGAGCAGTACTTC
>16|TRBJ2-2|TRBV7-7|.|.
CASSLDGPPNTGELFF
TGTGCTAGCAGCTTAGACGGACCCCCGAACACCGGGGAGCTGTTTTTT
>11|TRBJ2-1|TRBV29-1|.|TRBD1
CSVEPGQGLFF
TGCAGCGTTGAACCGGGACAGGGACTGTTCTTC
>11|TRBJ2-7|TRBV2|.|.
CASSPPYEQYF
TGTGCCAGCAGTCCCCCCTACGAGCAGTACTTC
>16|TRBJ2-7|TRBV27|.|TRBD2
CASSSRLASLSYEQYF
TGTGCCAGCAGTTCCAGACTAGCTTCACTCTCCTACGAGCAGTACTTC
>13|TRBJ1-1|TRBV13|once|.
CASSLGGLLSFSF
TGTGCCAGCAGCTTAGGGGGGCTTCTAAGCTTCTCCTTT
>14|TRBJ1-1|TRBV28|.|.
CASRVSPQNTEAFF
TGTGCCAGCAGGGTCAGCCCCCAGAACACTGAAGCTTTCTTT
>11|TRBJ1-1|TRBV19|few|.
CASSFYTEAFF
TGTGCCAGTAGTTTCTACACTGAAGCTTTCTTT
>15|TRBJ1-2|TRBV4-2|.|.
CASSQEENWQWGYTF
TGTGCCAGCAGCCAAGAAGAGAACTGGCAATGGGGCTACACCTTC
>13|TRBJ1-1|TRBV28|.|.
CASSLYRFEEAFF
TGTGCCAGCAGTTTATACAGGTTTGAAGAAGCTTTCTTT
>17|TRBJ2-3|TRBV29-1|few|TRBD2
CSVDTGRASLNTDTQYF
TGCAGCGTTGACACCGGGAGGGCCTCGTTGAACACAGATACGCAGTATTTT
>15|TRBJ2-1|TRBV3-1|.|.
CASSQDRVPYNEQFF
TGTGCCAGCAGCCAAGACAGGGTCCCCTACAATGAGCAGTTCTTC
>20|TRBJ2-2|TRBV4-3|.|TRBD2
CASSRLTGGFGREGYGELFF
TGCGCCAGCAGCCGACTCACGGGGGGTTTCGGGCGGGAGGGTTACGGGGAGCTGTTTTTT
>16|TRBJ2-3|TRBV7-8|.|TRBD2
CASGSAGGPGTDTQYF
TGTGCCAGCGGCTCGGCGGGAGGGCCCGGCACAGATACGCAGTATTTT
>17|TRBJ1-6|TRBV20-1|.|.
CSARDSEMSSYNSPLHF
TGCAGTGCTAGGGACAGCGAGATGAGCTCCTATAATTCACCCCTCCACTTT
>19|TRBJ2-2|TRBV4-3|.|.
CASSRDGRRTFSNTGELFF
TGCGCCAGCAGCCGGGACGGTAGGCGAACTTTCTCGAACACCGGGGAGCTGTTTTTT
>13|TRBJ2-5|TRBV20-1|.|.
CSANQDVEETQYF
TGCAGTGCGAACCAGGACGTTGAAGAGACCCAGTACTTC
>17|TRBJ1-5|TRBV11-3|.|.
CASSSPKLRVSNQPQHF
TGTGCCAGCAGCTCCCCCAAGTTGAGGGTAAGCAATCAGCCCCAGCATTTT
>14|TRBJ2-7|TRBV4-3|.|.
CASSQTGGPYEQYF
TGCGCCAGCAGCCAGACAGGTGGCCCCTACGAGCAGTACTTC
>16|TRBJ2-1|TRBV2|.|TRBD2
CADREGGRGSYNEQFF
TGTGCTGACAGAGAGGGCGGGAGGGGCTCCTACAATGAGCAGTTCTTC
>12|TRBJ2-7|TRBV6-5|.|.
CASSYQGNEQYF
TGTGCCAGCAGTTACCAAGGGAACGAGCAGTACTTC
>14|TRBJ1-1|TRBV15|.|TRBD1
CATSRDEGATEAFF
TGTGCCACTAGCAGAGATGAGGGGGCCACTGAAGCTTTCTTT
>16|TRBJ2-7|TRBV6-2/TRBV6-3|.|.
CASTPGYEDFYYEQYF
TGTGCCAGCACCCCAGGGTATGAGGACTTCTACTACGAGCAGTACTTC
>15|TRBJ2-7|TRBV7-2|.|TRBD2
CASSLALAVPYEQYF
TGTGCCAGCAGCTTAGCGCTAGCGGTCCCCTACGAGCAGTACTTC
>16|TRBJ2-5|TRBV28|.|TRBD1
CASLRTDRAQQETQYF
TGTGCCAGCCTGAGGACCGACAGGGCCCAACAAGAGACCCAGTACTTC
>14|TRBJ1-3|TRBV20-1|.|TRBD1
CSARGQYSGNTIYF
TGCAGTGCTAGGGGACAGTACTCTGGAAACACCATATATTTT
>15|TRBJ1-5|TRBV19|once|.
CASSTGTRLNQPQHF
TGTGCCAGTAGTACCGGGACAAGGCTCAATCAGCCCCAGCATTTT
>17|TRBJ1-2|TRBV5-8|.|.
CASSHLTRTEGGYGYTF
TGTGCCAGCAGCCACCTCACTCGGACGGAGGGGGGCTATGGCTACACCTTC
>14|TRBJ1-4|TRBV5-6|.|TRBD1
CASSSGTGAEKLFF
TGTGCCAGCAGCTCTGGGACAGGGGCTGAAAAACTGTTTTTT
>12|TRBJ2-2|TRBV4-1|few|.
CASSQERLELFF
TGCGCCAGCAGCCAAGAACGGTTGGAGCTGTTTTTT
>18|TRBJ2-7|TRBV6-1|.|TRBD2
CASSHAAPSGSGTYEQYF
TGTGCCAGCAGCCACGCAGCGCCTAGCGGGAGTGGTACCTACGAGCAGTACTTC
>16|TRBJ2-4|TRBV6-2/TRBV6-3|few|TRBD2
CASSYVLAGIRNIQYF
TGTGCCAGCAGTTACGTCCTAGCGGGGATTCGTAACATTCAGTACTTC
>14|TRBJ1-2|TRBV25-1|once|.
CASSEWGGGYGYTF
TGTGCCAGCAGTGAATGGGGTGGGGGCTATGGCTACACCTTC
>19|TRBJ2-1|TRBV12-3/TRBV12-4|.|.
CASSLPTDSIAENYNEQFF
TGTGCCAGCAGTCTACCAACCGACAGTATAGCGGAAAACTACAATGAGCAGTTCTTC
>16|TRBJ2-2|TRBV6-5|.|.
CASSYIGWGDTGELFF
TGTGCCAGCAGTTATATAGGCTGGGGGGACACCGGGGAGCTGTTTTTT
>15|TRBJ2-1|TRBV7-9|once|TRBD1
CASSSRQGDYNEQFF
TGTGCCAGCAGCAGCCGACAGGGGGACTACAATGAGCAGTTCTTC
>17|TRBJ2-4|TRBV19|once|.
CASSIEEGGLAKNIQYF
TGTGCCAGTAGTATAGAGGAAGGCGGCTTAGCCAAAAACATTCAGTACTTC
>15|TRBJ2-1|TRBV4-3|.|TRBD2
CASSDTSGPYNEQFF
TGCGCCAGCAGCGATACTAGCGGGCCCTACAATGAGCAGTTCTTC
>13|TRBJ2-7|TRBV7-2|.|.
CASSFTSPLQQYF
TGTGCCAGCAGCTTTACTAGTCCCCTCCAACAGTACTTC
>16|TRBJ1-2|TRBV4-3|.|TRBD1
CASSKRRQGALFGYTF
TGCGCCAGCAGCAAGAGGAGACAGGGGGCATTGTTTGGCTACACCTTC
>14|TRBJ2-1|TRBV19|few|TRBD2
CASSLAGGPNEQFF
TGTGCCAGTAGTCTAGCGGGAGGGCCCAATGAGCAGTTCTTC
>14|TRBJ2-7|TRBV18|once|.
CASSPSGVTYEQYF
TGTGCCAGCTCACCAAGTGGGGTGACCTACGAGCAGTACTTC
>20|TRBJ2-1|TRBV28|.|.
CASSLWSGQALRSPYNEQFF
TGTGCCAGCAGTTTATGGTCCGGGCAGGCCCTAAGAAGTCCCTACAATGAGCAGTTCTTC
>14|TRBJ1-5|TRBV6-5|.|.
CASSYHPTYQPQHF
TGTGCCAGCAGTTACCATCCGACTTATCAGCCCCAGCATTTT
>14|TRBJ2-7|TRBV6-1|few|TRBD1
CASSETQGAHEQYF
TGTGCCAGCAGTGAAACCCAGGGGGCCCACGAGCAGTACTTC
>13|TRBJ1-2|TRBV2|.|.
CASSVGEGPGYTF
TGTGCCAGCAGTGTCGGTGAGGGCCCTGGCTACACCTTC
>13|TRBJ1-1|TRBV27|.|.
CASSLSRGAEAFF
TGTGCCAGCAGTTTATCGAGGGGCGCTGAAGCTTTCTTT
>18|TRBJ2-1|TRBV6-1|.|.
CASSLSGLYNGPYNEQFF
TGTGCCAGCAGTCTATCCGGGCTCTATAATGGACCCTACAATGAGCAGTTCTTC
>16|TRBJ1-3|TRBV9|.|.
CASSAIDSVSGNTIYF
TGTGCCAGCAGCGCCATCGACAGCGTCTCTGGAAACACCATATATTTT